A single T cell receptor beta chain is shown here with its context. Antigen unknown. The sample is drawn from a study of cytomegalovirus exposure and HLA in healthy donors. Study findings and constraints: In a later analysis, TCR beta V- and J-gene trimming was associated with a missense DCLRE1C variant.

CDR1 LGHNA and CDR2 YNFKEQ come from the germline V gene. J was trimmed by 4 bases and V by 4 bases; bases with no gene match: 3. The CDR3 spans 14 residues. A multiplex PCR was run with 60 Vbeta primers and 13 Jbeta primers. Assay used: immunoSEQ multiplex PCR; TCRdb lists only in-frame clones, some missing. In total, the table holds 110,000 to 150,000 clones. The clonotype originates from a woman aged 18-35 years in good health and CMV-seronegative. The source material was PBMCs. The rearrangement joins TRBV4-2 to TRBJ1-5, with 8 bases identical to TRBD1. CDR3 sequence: CASSRHRGNQPQHF. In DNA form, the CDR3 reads TGTGCCAGCAGCCGCCACAGGGGGAATCAGCCCCAGCATTTT.